A selection of T cell receptor beta chains follows, all from one sample in a study of T-cell reconstitution after alpha-beta-depleted transplantation in children. Each CDR3 protein is one row after TCRdb ran MiXCR on the PCR reads. The table records 700,000 or so distinct CDR3 sequences, about an eighth of them present only once. The sequenced sample was PBMCs, obtained before TCRalphabeta/CD19-depleted stem cell transplant. Receptors originate from a girl aged 2 to 9 with congenital amegakaryocytic thrombocytopenia, due to receive a stem cell transplant. CDR3s include the opening cysteine and the closing phenylalanine or tryptophan. Fields, in order: clone size, V gene, J gene, D gene, CDR3 protein, CDR3 DNA. The D gene is left open where the match is weak. Clone size, where shown, is once, few, many, or a class for clones that have expanded.

clone_size: many; v_call: TRBV12-3/TRBV12-4; j_call: TRBJ2-1; d_call: NA; cdr3_aa: CASSFIPQDNEQFF; cdr3_nt: TGTGCCAGCAGTTTCATCCCTCAGGATAATGAGCAGTTCTTC
clone_size: NA; v_call: TRBV20-1; j_call: TRBJ2-1; d_call: NA; cdr3_aa: CSVFSPGRLDNEQFF; cdr3_nt: TGCAGTGTGTTTTCTCCGGGACGGCTGGACAATGAGCAGTTCTTC
clone_size: NA; v_call: TRBV20-1; j_call: TRBJ2-1; d_call: NA; cdr3_aa: CSADQTSNNEQFF; cdr3_nt: TGCAGTGCCGACCAAACTAGCAACAATGAGCAGTTCTTC
clone_size: NA; v_call: TRBV12-3/TRBV12-4; j_call: TRBJ2-5; d_call: NA; cdr3_aa: CASSPLWGGGETQYF; cdr3_nt: TGTGCCAGCAGCCCCCTTTGGGGGGGCGGGGAGACCCAGTACTTC
clone_size: few; v_call: TRBV7-9; j_call: TRBJ2-1; d_call: TRBD2; cdr3_aa: CASSSWLAGDYNEQFF; cdr3_nt: TGTGCCAGCAGCTCCTGGCTAGCGGGAGACTACAATGAGCAGTTCTTC
clone_size: NA; v_call: TRBV7-6; j_call: TRBJ2-1; d_call: NA; cdr3_aa: CASSLGYGNEQFF; cdr3_nt: TGTGCCAGCAGCTTAGGGTATGGGAATGAGCAGTTCTTC
clone_size: NA; v_call: TRBV11-2; j_call: TRBJ2-1; d_call: TRBD2; cdr3_aa: CASSARLAGVRNEQFF; cdr3_nt: TGTGCCAGCAGCGCCCGACTAGCGGGAGTACGGAATGAGCAGTTCTTC
clone_size: many; v_call: TRBV10-3; j_call: TRBJ2-3; d_call: NA; cdr3_aa: CAISESSADTQYF; cdr3_nt: TGTGCCATCAGTGAGTCTAGCGCAGATACGCAGTATTTT
clone_size: few; v_call: TRBV27; j_call: TRBJ2-5; d_call: TRBD2; cdr3_aa: CASSSTSTSVTETQYF; cdr3_nt: TGTGCCAGCAGTTCAACATCGACTAGCGTCACAGAGACCCAGTACTTC
clone_size: NA; v_call: TRBV19; j_call: TRBJ1-5; d_call: NA; cdr3_aa: CASSTTGQRNQPQHF; cdr3_nt: TGTGCCAGTAGTACAACGGGACAACGAAATCAGCCCCAGCATTTT
clone_size: many; v_call: TRBV29-1; j_call: TRBJ1-1; d_call: TRBD1; cdr3_aa: CSTRQGKTEAFF; cdr3_nt: TGCAGCACCAGACAGGGGAAGACTGAAGCTTTCTTT
clone_size: NA; v_call: TRBV5-1; j_call: TRBJ2-1; d_call: TRBD1; cdr3_aa: CASSWARDRVYNEQFF; cdr3_nt: TGCGCCAGCAGCTGGGCCAGGGACAGGGTCTACAATGAGCAGTTCTTC
clone_size: NA; v_call: TRBV30; j_call: TRBJ2-7; d_call: NA; cdr3_aa: CAWSVVGLGEQYF; cdr3_nt: TGTGCCTGGAGTGTGGTTGGATTGGGCGAGCAGTACTTC
clone_size: NA; v_call: TRBV12-3/TRBV12-4; j_call: TRBJ2-6; d_call: NA; cdr3_aa: CASSFMASGANVLTF; cdr3_nt: TGTGCCAGCAGTTTTATGGCCTCTGGGGCCAACGTCCTGACTTTC
clone_size: NA; v_call: TRBV20-1; j_call: TRBJ1-1; d_call: NA; cdr3_aa: CSAKDGAEAFF; cdr3_nt: TGCAGTGCTAAAGACGGAGCTGAAGCTTTCTTT
clone_size: many; v_call: TRBV27; j_call: TRBJ2-7; d_call: TRBD2; cdr3_aa: CASGLAGVRYEQYF; cdr3_nt: TGTGCCAGCGGGCTAGCGGGAGTCAGGTACGAGCAGTACTTC
clone_size: few; v_call: TRBV12-3/TRBV12-4; j_call: TRBJ2-3; d_call: NA; cdr3_aa: CASSLIIGRWDTQYF; cdr3_nt: TGTGCCAGCAGTTTAATTATCGGCAGATGGGATACGCAGTATTTT
clone_size: many; v_call: TRBV15; j_call: TRBJ2-2; d_call: NA; cdr3_aa: CATSSEGEMNTGELFF; cdr3_nt: TGTGCCACCAGCTCCGAGGGGGAGATGAACACCGGGGAGCTGTTTTTT
clone_size: few; v_call: TRBV6-5; j_call: TRBJ2-1; d_call: NA; cdr3_aa: CASSYGPLRDRYNEQFF; cdr3_nt: TGTGCCAGCAGTTACGGCCCTCTACGGGACCGTTACAATGAGCAGTTCTTC
clone_size: NA; v_call: TRBV18; j_call: TRBJ2-7; d_call: NA; cdr3_aa: CASSYTKVDEQYF; cdr3_nt: TGTGCCAGCTCGTACACCAAAGTGGACGAGCAGTACTTC
clone_size: many; v_call: TRBV15; j_call: TRBJ2-1; d_call: NA; cdr3_aa: CATSRPLRVSYNEQFF; cdr3_nt: TGTGCCACCAGCAGACCCCTGAGAGTCTCCTACAATGAGCAGTTCTTC
clone_size: few; v_call: TRBV2; j_call: TRBJ2-1; d_call: NA; cdr3_aa: CASIRNLYNEQFF; cdr3_nt: TGTGCCAGCATCAGGAACCTTTACAATGAGCAGTTCTTC
clone_size: many; v_call: TRBV14; j_call: TRBJ2-3; d_call: NA; cdr3_aa: CASSQENLRRVTQYF; cdr3_nt: TGTGCCAGCAGCCAAGAGAACCTCCGCCGAGTTACGCAGTATTTT
clone_size: many; v_call: TRBV5-1; j_call: TRBJ1-6; d_call: NA; cdr3_aa: CASSLDTYSPLHF; cdr3_nt: TGCGCCAGCAGCCTGGACACGTATTCACCCCTCCACTTT
clone_size: few; v_call: TRBV14; j_call: TRBJ1-5; d_call: NA; cdr3_aa: CASRGTPQHF; cdr3_nt: TGTGCCAGCAGGGGGACGCCCCAGCATTTT